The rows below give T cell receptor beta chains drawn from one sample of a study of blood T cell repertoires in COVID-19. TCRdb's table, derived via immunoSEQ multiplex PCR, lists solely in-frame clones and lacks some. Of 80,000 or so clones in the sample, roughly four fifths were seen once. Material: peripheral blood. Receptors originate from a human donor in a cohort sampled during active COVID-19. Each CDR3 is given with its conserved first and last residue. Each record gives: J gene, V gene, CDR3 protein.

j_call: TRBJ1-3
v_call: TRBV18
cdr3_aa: CASSPERASSGNTIYF

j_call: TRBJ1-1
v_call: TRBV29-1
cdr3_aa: CSVEDGYDRGRRAFF

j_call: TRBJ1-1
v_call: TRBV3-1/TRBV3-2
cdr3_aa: CASSQPTGLNTEAFF

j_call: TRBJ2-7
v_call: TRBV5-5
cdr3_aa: CASSSGTGAYEQYF

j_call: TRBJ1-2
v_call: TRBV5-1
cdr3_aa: CASSLGTTGAHGYTF

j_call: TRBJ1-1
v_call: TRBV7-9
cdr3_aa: CASSRGGGETFF

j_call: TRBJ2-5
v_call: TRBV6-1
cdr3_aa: CASSEAMTVQETQYF

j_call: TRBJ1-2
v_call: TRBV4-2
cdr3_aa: CASSQDGQSNYGYTF

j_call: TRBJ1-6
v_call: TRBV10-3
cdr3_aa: CASNQQGAGILHF

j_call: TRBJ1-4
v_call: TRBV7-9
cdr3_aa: CASSSAPQRGTEKLFF

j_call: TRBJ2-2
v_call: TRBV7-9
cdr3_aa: CASSLGRGLNTGELFF

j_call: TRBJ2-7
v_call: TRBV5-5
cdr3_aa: CASSKGEGSYEQYF

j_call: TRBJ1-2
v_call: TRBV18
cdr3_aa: CASSPDRGVGYTF

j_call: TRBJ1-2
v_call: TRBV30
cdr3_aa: CAWSRTGSSGYTF

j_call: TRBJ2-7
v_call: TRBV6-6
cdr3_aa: CASTQGSAYEQYF

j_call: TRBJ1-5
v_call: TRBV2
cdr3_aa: CASSERVGVGNQPQHF

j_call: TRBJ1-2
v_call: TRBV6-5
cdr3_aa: CASSYSSSRGVYGYTF

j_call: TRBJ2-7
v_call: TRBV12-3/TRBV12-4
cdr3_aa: CASRRDSYEQYF

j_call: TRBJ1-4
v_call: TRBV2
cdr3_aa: CASSEDSGHEKLFF

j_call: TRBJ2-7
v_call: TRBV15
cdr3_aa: CATSRGQSTYEQYF

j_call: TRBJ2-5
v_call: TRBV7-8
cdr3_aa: CASSLGLAGVLRQETQYF

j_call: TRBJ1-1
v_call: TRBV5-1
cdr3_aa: CASSLGWGDTEAFF

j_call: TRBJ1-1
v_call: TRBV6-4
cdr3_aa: CASSAPKSGCTEAFF

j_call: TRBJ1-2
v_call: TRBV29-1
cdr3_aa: CSVPRQGADYGYTF

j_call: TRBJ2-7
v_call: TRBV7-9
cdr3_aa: CASSLEGLTYEQYF

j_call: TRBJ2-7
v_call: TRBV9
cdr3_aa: CASSVGASAAYEQYF

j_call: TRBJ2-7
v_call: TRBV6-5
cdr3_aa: CASRPGLPEGYEQYF

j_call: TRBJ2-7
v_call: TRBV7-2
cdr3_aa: CASSLIGGFGAPHEQYF

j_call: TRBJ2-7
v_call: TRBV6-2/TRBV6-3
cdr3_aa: CASSYPRQGARGEQYF

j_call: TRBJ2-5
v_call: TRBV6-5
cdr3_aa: CASRNPARETQYF

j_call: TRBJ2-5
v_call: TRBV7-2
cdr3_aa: CASSSLTGGQETQYF